These T cell receptor beta chains were read from a single sample in a study of blood T cell repertoires in COVID-19. The data were produced by immunoSEQ multiplex PCR, yet TCRdb's version contains in-frame clones alone and is incomplete. The table shows about 390,000 clones, with 80% to 90% occurring only once. Material for sequencing was peripheral blood. These receptor sequences come from a woman between 55 and 75 years old with COVID-19, enrolled during active disease. Each CDR3 is given with its conserved first and last residue. A D gene is named only where the DNA matches it firmly. Clone size is stated in some rows and not others, as once, few, many or a class when expanded.

j_gene | d_gene | v_gene | abundance | CDR3aa | CDR3nt
TRBJ2-1 | TRBD2 | TRBV3-1/TRBV3-2 | - | CASSQVTGLAGGPFNEQFF | TGTGCCAGCAGCCAAGTAACGGGACTAGCGGGGGGGCCATTCAATGAGCAGTTCTTC
TRBJ2-7 | TRBD1 | TRBV10-3 | once | CATKSGTGDYEQYF | TGTGCCACCAAATCCGGGACAGGGGATTACGAGCAGTACTTC
TRBJ2-3 | - | TRBV28 | - | CASTPGQSTDTQYF | TGTGCCAGCACGCCGGGACAAAGCACAGATACGCAGTATTTT
TRBJ2-1 | - | TRBV5-4 | few | CASSLGQGGSYNEQFF | TGTGCCAGCAGCTTAGGGCAGGGAGGTTCCTACAATGAGCAGTTCTTC
TRBJ1-5 | - | TRBV6-5 | few | CASIHSNQPQHF | TGTGCCAGCATCCATAGCAATCAGCCCCAGCATTTT
TRBJ2-2 | - | TRBV6-5 | - | CASTTTGKVGELFF | TGTGCCAGCACTACGACAGGAAAGGTCGGGGAGCTGTTTTTT
TRBJ1-4 | TRBD1 | TRBV10-3 | - | CAISDSGTGGEKLFF | TGTGCCATCAGTGACTCCGGGACAGGCGGTGAAAAACTGTTTTTT
TRBJ2-3 | TRBD2 | TRBV6-5 | - | CASSYPQRGGPDTQYF | TGTGCCAGCAGTTACCCCCAGCGGGGGGGCCCAGATACGCAGTATTTT
TRBJ2-3 | TRBD1 | TRBV5-4 | - | CASSLKGTGRGDTQYF | TGTGCCAGCAGCTTGAAAGGGACAGGGAGAGGGGATACGCAGTATTTT
TRBJ1-5 | - | TRBV7-2 | - | CASSFRTPNQPQHF | TGTGCCAGCAGCTTCCGGACACCTAATCAGCCCCAGCATTTT
TRBJ1-2 | TRBD1 | TRBV6-5 | - | CASSYDRGRAGYTF | TGTGCCAGCAGTTACGACAGGGGGCGAGCTGGCTACACCTTC
TRBJ1-5 | TRBD1 | TRBV7-2 | - | CASSGGTGILDQPQHF | TGTGCCAGCAGCGGGGGGACAGGGATTCTGGATCAGCCCCAGCATTTT
TRBJ2-7 | TRBD1 | TRBV5-4 | - | CASSPDRARNEQYF | TGTGCCAGCAGCCCGGACAGGGCTCGGAATGAGCAGTACTTC
TRBJ1-3 | - | TRBV11-2 | - | CASSRGNTIYF | TGTGCCAGCAGCCGTGGAAACACCATATATTTT
TRBJ1-1 | - | TRBV28 | - | CASSPQGAGRAFF | TGTGCCAGCAGCCCCCAAGGGGCGGGACGAGCTTTCTTT
TRBJ1-1 | - | TRBV29-1 | once | CSVVRGNTEAFF | TGCAGCGTTGTTCGCGGAAACACTGAAGCTTTCTTT
TRBJ1-2 | - | TRBV6-1 | - | CASSERGSGYTF | TGTGCCAGCAGTGAAAGAGGATCTGGCTACACCTTC
TRBJ2-1 | TRBD1 | TRBV28 | - | CASQGPGTAYYNEQFF | TGTGCCAGCCAAGGGCCCGGGACAGCCTACTACAATGAGCAGTTCTTC
TRBJ2-5 | - | TRBV6-5 | - | CASDLGALQETQYF | TGTGCCAGCGATCTAGGGGCCCTCCAAGAGACCCAGTACTTC
TRBJ1-1 | - | TRBV5-4 | - | CASSPGLNTEAFF | TGTGCCAGCAGCCCAGGGTTGAACACTGAAGCTTTCTTT
TRBJ1-6 | - | TRBV9 | - | CASSVSTDIFDSPLHF | TGTGCCAGCAGCGTAAGCACCGATATTTTTGATTCACCCCTCCACTTT
TRBJ1-1 | - | TRBV19 | - | CASSSSGLNTEAFF | TGTGCCAGTAGCTCCTCAGGGCTGAACACTGAAGCTTTCTTT
TRBJ1-1 | - | TRBV27 | - | CASSKQLNTEAFF | TGTGCCAGCAGCAAACAGTTGAACACTGAAGCTTTCTTT
TRBJ2-7 | - | TRBV29-1 | - | CSVETGSSYEQYF | TGCAGCGTTGAAACGGGGAGCTCCTACGAGCAGTACTTC
TRBJ1-1 | TRBD1 | TRBV27 | - | CASSLMRGRNTEAFF | TGTGCCAGCAGTTTGATGAGGGGGCGGAACACTGAAGCTTTCTTT
TRBJ1-3 | - | TRBV14 | - | CASKVGGSGNTIYF | TGTGCCAGCAAGGTCGGCGGCTCTGGAAACACCATATATTTT
TRBJ1-2 | - | TRBV2 | - | CASSERRNYGYTF | TGTGCCAGCAGCGAGCGACGGAACTATGGCTACACCTTC
TRBJ2-3 | - | TRBV5-6 | once | CASSSFVKPFTDTQYF | TGTGCCAGCAGCTCGTTCGTTAAGCCCTTCACAGATACGCAGTATTTT
TRBJ1-1 | - | TRBV6-6 | - | CASSSSEFTEAFF | TGTGCCAGCAGTTCATCGGAGTTCACTGAAGCTTTCTTT
TRBJ2-7 | TRBD1 | TRBV6-2/TRBV6-3 | - | CASSSTGDRNKQYF | TGTGCCAGCAGCTCTACAGGGGACCGGAATAAGCAGTACTTC
TRBJ2-7 | TRBD1 | TRBV29-1 | - | CSVEAQGVHEQYF | TGCAGCGTTGAGGCCCAGGGGGTCCACGAGCAGTACTTC
TRBJ2-7 | TRBD2 | TRBV19 | - | CASSILAGITHEQYF | TGTGCCAGTAGTATTCTAGCGGGGATCACCCACGAGCAGTACTTC
TRBJ1-2 | - | TRBV25-1 | once | CASSEYDGNYGYTF | TGTGCCAGCAGTGAATATGACGGGAACTATGGCTACACCTTC
TRBJ1-6 | - | TRBV6-1 | - | CASSEAPGRGDSPLHF | TGTGCCAGCAGTGAAGCCCCGGGGAGGGGGGATTCACCCCTCCACTTT
TRBJ1-1 | - | TRBV7-2 | - | CASSLSQGSEAFF | TGTGCCAGCAGCTTATCCCAGGGCTCTGAAGCTTTCTTT
TRBJ2-1 | TRBD2 | TRBV9 | - | CASSPRIAGWIDEQFF | TGTGCCAGCAGCCCTCGGATAGCGGGGTGGATCGATGAGCAGTTCTTC
TRBJ2-5 | TRBD1 | TRBV3-1/TRBV3-2 | once | CASSQGTGEYQETQYF | TGTGCCAGCAGCCAAGGCACAGGGGAGTACCAAGAGACCCAGTACTTC
TRBJ2-1 | TRBD1 | TRBV5-1 | once | CASSPGTGGRVQFF | TGCGCCAGCAGCCCCGGGACAGGGGGCAGGGTACAGTTCTTC
TRBJ2-2 | - | TRBV7-9 | few | CAGQRQNTGELFF | TGTGCCGGCCAACGACAGAACACCGGGGAGCTGTTTTTT
TRBJ1-1 | - | TRBV4-2 | - | CASSQEAATDTEAFF | TGTGCCAGCAGCCAAGAGGCGGCGACGGACACTGAAGCTTTCTTT
TRBJ2-2 | TRBD1 | TRBV7-3 | - | CASSLGTVETGELFF | TGTGCCAGCAGCTTAGGGACAGTCGAAACCGGGGAGCTGTTTTTT
TRBJ2-7 | TRBD1 | TRBV5-1 | - | CASSLGDSFYTYEQYF | TGCGCCAGCAGCCTGGGGGACAGTTTTTACACCTACGAGCAGTACTTC